Given below is one T cell receptor (beta chain) in context. Antigen: not known. Only in-frame clones appear in the TCRdb table, and some are missing; sequencing was by immunoSEQ multiplex PCR. The sample comprises about 120,000 clones, roughly nine tenths of which are singletons, and under 5.5% rests with the top ten. This CDR3 spans 14 amino acids. Trimming took 2 bases from V and 4 from J; bases not matched to a gene: 1. Per germline, CDR1 SEHNR and CDR2 FQNEAQ (reference sequence). The data were taken from a study of T cell responses to AZD1222 COVID-19 vaccine. The study, taken as a whole, reports: Regions left unmutated in variants are reportedly the target of nearly half of spike-specific TCRs. In all cases, repertoires were sampled only after the peak T cell response. Clonal diversity may have been underestimated, and the donors were mostly white British, with more females than males.

The clonotype originates from an adult in good health. Material: peripheral blood, obtained on day 0 of AZD1222 vaccination. The chain couples TRBV7-9 to TRBJ1-5; 8 nucleotides align to TRBD1. CDR3 DNA sequence: TGTGCCAGCAGCTTACAGGGGGCGAATCAGCCCCAGCATTTT. Translating gives CASSLQGANQPQHF.